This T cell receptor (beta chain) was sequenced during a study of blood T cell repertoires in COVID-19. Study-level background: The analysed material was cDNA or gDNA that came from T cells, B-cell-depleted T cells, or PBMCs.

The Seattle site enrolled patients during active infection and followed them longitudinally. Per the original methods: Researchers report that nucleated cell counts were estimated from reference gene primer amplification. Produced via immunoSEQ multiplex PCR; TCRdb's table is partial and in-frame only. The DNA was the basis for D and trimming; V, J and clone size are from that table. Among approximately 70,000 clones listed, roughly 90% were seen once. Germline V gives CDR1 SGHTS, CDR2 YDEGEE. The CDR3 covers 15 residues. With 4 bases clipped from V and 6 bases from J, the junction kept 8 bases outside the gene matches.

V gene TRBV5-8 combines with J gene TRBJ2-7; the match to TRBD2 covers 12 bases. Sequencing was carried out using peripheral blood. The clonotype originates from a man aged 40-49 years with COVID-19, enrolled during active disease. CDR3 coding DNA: TGTGCCAGCAGCAGTCTAGCGGGGGGGGGACTCGAGCAGTACTTC. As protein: CASSSLAGGGLEQYF.